The 10 T cell receptor beta chains below were found in one sample sequenced in a study of T cells after yellow fever vaccination. TCRdb analysed the 5' RACE reads with MiXCR anew, one entry per CDR3 protein. The sample has around 360,000 distinct CDR3 sequences, 11% seen once. Sequenced here: PBMCs, sampled on the day of the first yellow fever vaccination. These receptors were taken from a man aged 18 to 29 who received the YFV17D yellow fever vaccine.

Only a few counts were recorded for this clonotype. CDR3 loop: CASSYDRARSGYTF. DNA for the CDR3: TGTGCCAGCAGTTACGATAGGGCCAGATCCGGCTACACCTTC. This chain uses TRBV6-5 with TRBJ1-2; D is undetermined. The CDR3 covers 14 residues. CDR1 MNHEY and CDR2 SVGAGI come from the germline V gene. The germline V and J ends were trimmed by 2 bases and 8 bases, with 15 bases remaining between them.

This clonotype was observed at least ten times. The chain is built from TRBV7-9 and TRBJ2-1, with D possibly matching TRBD2 (5 bases). Germline CDR1 is SEHNR and CDR2 is FQNEAQ (reference sequence). This CDR3 has 14 residues. Trimming took off 1 base at V and 6 bases at J, with 10 bases between the two ends. Here the CDR3 DNA reads TGTGCCAGCAGCTTAGGGGTGGCGGGCAATGAGCAGTTCTTC. It encodes CASSLGVAGNEQFF.

This clonotype has only a few counts. The chain uses TRBV11-3 and TRBJ2-5, with a possible D match to TRBD1 (5 bases). CDR1 is SGHNT and CDR2 is YENEEA in the germline V gene. The CDR3 consists of 13 residues. With 5 bases removed from V and 3 bases from J, the gap between germline ends came to 10 bases. DNA of the CDR3: TGTGCCAGCAGCCGAATAGGGGAAGAGACCCAGTACTTC. It encodes CASSRIGEETQYF. Full variable domain (outside the CDR3, taken from reference TRBV11-3 and TRBJ2-5): EAGVVQSPRYKIIEKKQPVAFWCNPISGHNTLYWYLQNLGQGPELLIRYENEEAVDDSQLPKDRFSAERLKGVDSTLKIQPAELGDSAVYLCASSRIGEETQYFGPGTRLLVL.

DNA for the CDR3: TGTGCCAGCAGTTTTGGCGGGGGGGGGACAGATACGCAGTATTTT. Residues: CASSFGGGGTDTQYF. The rearrangement links TRBV28 to TRBJ2-3; 9 positions agree with TRBD2. This CDR3 is 15 amino acids long. Germline CDR1 and CDR2: MDHEN and SYDVKM. V gave up 3 bases and J gave up 3 bases; unmatched junction bases: 4.

The rearrangement joins TRBV7-2 to TRBJ2-4, with D hard to call. Deletions cut 5 bases from V and 2 bases from J, with 16 bases between. The CDR3 consists of 16 residues. Germline CDR1 is SGHTA and CDR2 is FQGNSA. The CDR3 loop is CASSPPRLFPKNIQYF. The DNA for the CDR3 is TGTGCCAGCAGCCCGCCCCGTCTGTTCCCCAAAAACATTCAGTACTTC.

This chain links TRBV4-3 with TRBJ1-1; D perhaps matches TRBD1 (5 bases). With 6 bases removed from V and 10 bases from J, the gap between germline ends came to 12 bases. The germline CDR1 and CDR2 sequences are LGHNA and YSLEER. The CDR3 contains 11 residues. CDR3 bases: TGCGCCAGCAGAAAACAAAGGGGAGCTTTCTTT. Its translation: CASRKQRGAFF.

This clonotype came up a few times. This sequence joins TRBV20-1 and TRBJ1-5; D uncertain. The length of the CDR3 is 15 residues. Germline V CDR1 and CDR2: DFQATT, SNEGSKA (reference sequence). V lost 6 bases, J lost 0 bases, and 15 bases lay in between. CDR3 amino acids: CSARRRTYSNQPQHF. The CDR3 DNA is TGCAGTGCGAGACGACGGACCTATAGCAATCAGCCCCAGCATTTT.

The chain recombines TRBV20-1 with TRBJ1-4, with D maybe TRBD1 (5 bases). The V and J ends lost 0 bases and 11 bases respectively, with 16 bases between them. CDR3 length: 14 residues. Per germline, CDR1 DFQATT and CDR2 SNEGSKA (reference sequence). In DNA, the CDR3 is TGCAGTGCTAGAGAGGCGGCAGGGTCGAGGAAACTGTTTTTT. Amino acid sequence: CSAREAAGSRKLFF.

The rearrangement uses TRBV12-3 or TRBV12-4 and TRBJ2-5; no clear D. There are 13 residues in the CDR3. V shed 6 bases and J shed 5 bases, with 13 bases lying between them. Written as DNA, the CDR3 is TGTGCCAGCAGACCCCAGCTGGTGGAGACCCAGTACTTC. The encoded protein is CASRPQLVETQYF.

The chain has TRBV7-4 and TRBJ2-2; D is uncertain. V was trimmed by 6 bases and J by 2 bases, leaving 25 bases between them. CDR1 is SGHVT, CDR2 SQSDAQ, per germline. This CDR3 comprises 19 residues. The CDR3 is CASRPTSRLARINTGELFF. For the CDR3, the DNA is TGTGCCAGCAGACCTACGAGTAGGCTGGCTAGGATTAACACCGGGGAGCTGTTTTTT.